The 20 T cell receptor beta chains listed next were all sequenced from one sample in a study of blood T cell repertoires in COVID-19. Produced via immunoSEQ multiplex PCR; TCRdb's table is partial and in-frame only. The data show 70,000 to 100,000 clones, nearly 90% seen once. Sequencing was carried out using peripheral blood. The receptors originated from a woman older than 75 with active or convalescent COVID-19.

This chain uses TRBV5-1 with TRBJ2-3, with 8 bases matching TRBD2. This CDR3 has 16 amino acids. Germline loops: CDR1 SGHRS, CDR2 YFSETQ. The junction had 5 bases not matched to a gene; V was cut back by 1 base and J by 1 base. The CDR3 reads CASSLLAGPRTDTQYF. Written as DNA, the CDR3 is TGCGCCAGCAGCTTGTTAGCGGGGCCTCGCACAGATACGCAGTATTTT.

This clone was observed a single time. V gene TRBV18 combines with J gene TRBJ2-3, with 9 positions matching TRBD2. Trimming took 1 base from V and 3 from J; bases not matched to a gene: 5. The germline gives CDR1 KGHSH, CDR2 LQKENI. This CDR3 is built from 16 residues. CDR3: CASSPLAGVGTDTQYF. The CDR3 DNA follows: TGTGCCAGCTCACCACTAGCGGGAGTAGGGACAGATACGCAGTATTTT.

This clone was detected once. The J gene is TRBJ2-1, the V gene TRBV28; D is undetermined. Deletions cut 8 bases from V and 5 bases from J, with 7 bases between. The CDR3 covers 11 residues. CDR1 is MDHEN and CDR2 is SYDVKM in the germline V gene. CDR3 bases: TGTGCCAGCCTACAGAACAATGAGCAGTTCTTC. This gives the protein CASLQNNEQFF.

The chain has TRBV18 and TRBJ1-5; D is uncertain. Germline CDR1 KGHSH, CDR2 LQKENI. This CDR3 is 16 amino acids long. V was pared by 0 bases and J by 4 bases, with 13 bases between. CDR3: CASSPPGGGSNQPQHF. The CDR3 nucleotides are TGTGCCAGCTCACCACCCGGAGGAGGGTCTAATCAGCCCCAGCATTTT.

CDR3: CASSDTGGRDTQYF. The CDR3 DNA reads TGTGCCAGCAGTGATACGGGGGGAAGGGATACGCAGTATTTT. The chain joins TRBV6-1 to TRBJ2-3; 7 nucleotides align to TRBD2. The CDR3 contains 14 residues. V shed 3 bases, J shed 6 bases, and the junction held 6 bases outside the gene matches. Per germline, CDR1 MNHNS and CDR2 SASEGT.

The gene calls are TRBV6-5 and TRBJ1-6, with TRBD1 matching 7 bases. The CDR3 is 14 amino acids. CDR1 and CDR2 from the germline V gene are MNHEY and SVGAGI. The V gene end was trimmed by 5 bases and the J gene end by 6 bases; junction bases not matched to a gene: 4. The CDR3 DNA reads TGTGCCAGCAGTAACCGGGACAGTAATTCACCCCTCCACTTT. Its protein product is CASSNRDSNSPLHF.

The V gene is TRBV6-2 or TRBV6-3, the J gene TRBJ2-5, with 12 positions matching TRBD2. V shed 6 bases and J 6 bases; nucleotides not matched to a gene: 5. The CDR3 is made up of 14 amino acids. The germline CDR1 and CDR2 sequences are MNHEY and SVGEGT. The CDR3 region has the DNA TGTGCCAGCAGCCAGACTAGCGGGAGTCAGACCCAGTACTTC. It specifies CASSQTSGSQTQYF.

The chain joins TRBV28 to TRBJ2-1; the D is unclear. V was pared by 8 bases and J by 4 bases, with 9 bases between. The CDR3 contains 12 residues. Germline V lookup: CDR1 MDHEN, CDR2 SYDVKM. The CDR3 coding sequence is TGTGCCAGCTCGGCACAGTACAATGAGCAGTTCTTC. It specifies CASSAQYNEQFF. Full variable domain (rest looked up from reference TRBV28 and TRBJ2-1): DVKVTQSSRYLVKRTGEKVFLECVQDMDHENMFWYRQDPGLGLRLIYFSYDVKMKEKGDIPEGYSVSREKKERFSLILESASTNQTSMYLCASSAQYNEQFFGPGTRLTVL.

The rearrangement uses TRBV18 and TRBJ2-5, with 13 bases aligning to TRBD2. With 3 bases clipped from V and 5 bases from J, the junction kept 6 bases outside the gene matches. The CDR3 totals 16 residues. Germline values: CDR1 KGHSH, CDR2 LQKENI. CDR3 coding DNA: TGTGCCAGCTCACCGAAACTAGCGGGAGGGTCGGAGACCCAGTACTTC. Its protein is CASSPKLAGGSETQYF.

The rearrangement uses TRBV28 and TRBJ1-3; tentatively, D is TRBD1 (5 bases). V shed 7 bases and J shed 4 bases, with 20 bases lying between them. Germline CDR1 and CDR2: MDHEN and SYDVKM. CDR3 size: 16 residues. The CDR3 sequence is CASNGMGPGGGNTIYF. The CDR3 DNA reads TGTGCCAGCAATGGGATGGGCCCCGGGGGGGGAAACACCATATATTTT.

The chain recombines TRBV7-2 with TRBJ1-6; possibly TRBD1 for D (5 bases). V was clipped by 2 bases and J by 5 bases, with 10 bases between them. CDR1 is SGHTA and CDR2 is FQGNSA in the germline V gene. The CDR3 runs 15 residues. The CDR3 loop reads CASSLQGLNNSPLHF. CDR3 in DNA: TGTGCCAGCAGCTTACAGGGTTTGAATAATTCACCCCTCCACTTT.

The gene calls are TRBV5-5 and TRBJ2-2, with 9 bases that match TRBD1. The CDR3 is 15 amino acids. The V and J ends lost 4 bases and 6 bases, in that order; junction bases with no gene match: 7. In germline, CDR1 is SGHKS, CDR2 YYEKEE (reference sequence). The CDR3 is CASSPRTGEAGELFF. Here the CDR3 DNA reads TGTGCCAGCAGCCCCCGGACAGGGGAGGCCGGGGAGCTGTTTTTT.

The chain uses TRBV25-1 and TRBJ1-2; no reliable D call. CDR1 is MGHDK, CDR2 SYGVNS, per germline. Trimming removed 6 bases from V and 3 bases from J, with 11 bases in between. There are 13 residues in the CDR3. The CDR3 region has the DNA TGTGCCAGCAGAACAGAACCGGACTATGGCTACACCTTC. It is translated as CASRTEPDYGYTF.

The chain carries TRBV5-4 and TRBJ2-2, with 16 bases lining up with TRBD2. The ends lost 4 bases at V and 7 bases at J; junction bases unmatched: 7. The germline CDR1 and CDR2 sequences are SGHNT and YYREEE (reference sequence). This CDR3 contains 17 residues. The CDR3 loop reads CASSVGLAGGSVGELFF. For the CDR3, the DNA is TGTGCCAGCAGCGTGGGACTAGCGGGAGGGTCGGTCGGGGAGCTGTTTTTT.

V gene TRBV5-4 combines with J gene TRBJ1-2, with TRBD1 as a possible D gene (6 bases). Trimming took off 1 base at V and 4 bases at J, with 8 bases between the two ends. The CDR3 has 13 residues. Germline V gives CDR1 SGHNT, CDR2 YYREEE (reference sequence). DNA for the CDR3: TGTGCCAGCAGCTTGACAGGGTCCTATGGCTACACCTTC. It is translated as CASSLTGSYGYTF.

This chain links TRBV6-7 with TRBJ2-3; D gene uncertain. TRBV6-7 is placed among ORFs of uncertain function. V was trimmed by 5 bases and J by 0 bases, leaving 15 bases between them. The CDR3 covers 16 residues. The CDR3 DNA sequence: TGTGCCAGCAGTCCCGACACAAATCCCAGCACAGATACGCAGTATTTT. Translated: CASSPDTNPSTDTQYF.

This clone was counted a few times. The V gene is TRBV19, the J gene TRBJ2-5, with D maybe TRBD1 (6 bases). Germline V gives CDR1 LNHDA, CDR2 SQIVND (reference sequence). V gave up 3 bases and J gave up 4 bases, with 15 bases separating them. The CDR3 sequence is 15 residues long. In nucleotides, the CDR3 is TGTGCCAGTAGTATCTTAGGGACACTTGGAGAGACCCAGTACTTC. Its protein product is CASSILGTLGETQYF.

V and J are TRBV10-3 and TRBJ2-7, with D possibly being TRBD2 (5 bases). The CDR3 loop spans 13 amino acids. The germline V gene encodes CDR1 ENHRY and CDR2 SYGVKD. V was shortened by 0 bases and J by 7 bases, with 10 bases between the two germline ends. The CDR3: CAISESGEQEQYF. The CDR3, as DNA: TGTGCCATCAGTGAGTCGGGAGAGCAGGAGCAGTACTTC.

The rearrangement joins TRBV2 to TRBJ2-2; 10 nucleotides align to TRBD1. CDR1 is SNHLY, CDR2 FYNNEI, per germline. V was clipped by 7 bases and J by 7 bases; unmatched bases: 12. This CDR3 region has 16 residues. The CDR3 DNA follows: TGTGCCAGCAAATCATCGCGACAGGGGGCAAGCGGGGAGCTGTTTTTT. Residues: CASKSSRQGASGELFF.

On this clone: Relative to the germline gene, one junction end is altered; a read error may explain this. The genes are TRBV4-2 and TRBJ2-7; 10 nucleotides align to TRBD1. The CDR3 totals 15 residues. Germline V gives CDR1 LGHNA, CDR2 YNFKEQ. This CDR3 is CASSQDDRGPYGQYF. CDR3 bases: TGTGCCAGCAGCCAAGATGACAGGGGGCCCTACGGGCAGTACTTC.